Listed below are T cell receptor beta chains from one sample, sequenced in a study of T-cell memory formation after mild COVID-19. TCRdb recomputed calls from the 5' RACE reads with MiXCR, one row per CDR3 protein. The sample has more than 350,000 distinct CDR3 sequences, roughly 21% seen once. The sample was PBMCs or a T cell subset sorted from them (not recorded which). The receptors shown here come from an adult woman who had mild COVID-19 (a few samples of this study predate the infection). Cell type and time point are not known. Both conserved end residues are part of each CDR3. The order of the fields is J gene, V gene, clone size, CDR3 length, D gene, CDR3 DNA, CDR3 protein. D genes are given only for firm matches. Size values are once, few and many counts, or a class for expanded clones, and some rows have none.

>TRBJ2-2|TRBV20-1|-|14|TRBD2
TGCAGTGCTCCTAGCGGGGGGCCTTCCGGGGAGCTGTTTTTT
CSAPSGGPSGELFF
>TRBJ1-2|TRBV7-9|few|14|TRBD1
TGTGCCAGCAGCTTATTGGGACAGGGAGACCCCAGGACCTTC
CASSLLGQGDPRTF
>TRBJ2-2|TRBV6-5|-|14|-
TGTGCCAGCAGTAGGGCTAGTGGCACCGGGGAGCTGTTTTTT
CASSRASGTGELFF
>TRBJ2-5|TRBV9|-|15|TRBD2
TGTGCCAGCAGCGTAGATCGGGGGGGCCAAGAGACCCAGTACTTC
CASSVDRGGQETQYF
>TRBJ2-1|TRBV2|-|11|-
TGTGCCACTAAAGAATACAATGAGCAGTTCTTC
CATKEYNEQFF
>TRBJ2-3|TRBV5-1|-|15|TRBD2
TGCGCCAGCAGCTCCGGGGGCGGGGGGGCAGATACGCAGTATTTT
CASSSGGGGADTQYF
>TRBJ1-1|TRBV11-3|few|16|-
TGTGCCAGCAGCTTACCCGGGCAGTTAAGGAACACTGAAGCTTTCTTT
CASSLPGQLRNTEAFF
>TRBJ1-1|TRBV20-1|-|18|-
TGCAGTGCTAGAGAGGAAGAGAAGAGTCGGGGGCCGTACACTGAAGCTTTCTTT
CSAREEEKSRGPYTEAFF
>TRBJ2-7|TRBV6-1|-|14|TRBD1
TGTGCCTCATTCCGGGACAGGGCCTCCTACGAGCAGTACTTC
CASFRDRASYEQYF
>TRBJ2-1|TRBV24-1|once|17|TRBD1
TGTGCCACCAGTGACCGCCGAGACAGGGCGGCCTACAATGAGCAGTTCTTC
CATSDRRDRAAYNEQFF
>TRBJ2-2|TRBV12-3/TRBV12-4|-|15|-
TGTGCCAGCAGTCCCTGGGGTGGGGACACCGGGGAGCTGTTTTTT
CASSPWGGDTGELFF
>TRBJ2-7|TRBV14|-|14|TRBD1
TGTGCCAGCAGCCAACAGACAGGGGGCTACGAGCAGTACTTC
CASSQQTGGYEQYF
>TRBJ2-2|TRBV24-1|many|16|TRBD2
TGTGCCACCAGTGGGGCGGGAGGGCCCTACACCGGGGAGCTGTTTTTT
CATSGAGGPYTGELFF
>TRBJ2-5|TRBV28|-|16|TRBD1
TGTGCCAGCAGTCCGACTTGGACAGGGCCGGAAGAGACCCAGTACTTC
CASSPTWTGPEETQYF
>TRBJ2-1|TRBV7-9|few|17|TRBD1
TGTGCCAGCAGCACTCCCGGGACAGGGAGCTCCTACAATGAGCAGTTCTTC
CASSTPGTGSSYNEQFF
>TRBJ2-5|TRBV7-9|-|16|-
TGTGCCAGCAGCTTATGGCGAGGACAGCCTAAAGAGACCCAGTACTTC
CASSLWRGQPKETQYF
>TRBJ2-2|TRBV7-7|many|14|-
TGTGCCAGCAGCCCGGGGGCGGTCACCGGGGAGCTGTTTTTT
CASSPGAVTGELFF
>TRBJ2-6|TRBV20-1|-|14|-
TGCAGTGCCACGCCAGGCTCTGGGGCCAACGTCCTGACTTTC
CSATPGSGANVLTF
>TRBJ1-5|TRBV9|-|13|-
TGTGCCAGCAGCCGACATAGCAATCAGCCCCAGCATTTT
CASSRHSNQPQHF
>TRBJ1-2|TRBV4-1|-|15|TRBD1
TGCGCCAGCAGCCACTGGTCAGGGGGAGACTATGGCTACACCTTC
CASSHWSGGDYGYTF
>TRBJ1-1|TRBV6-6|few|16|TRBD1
TGTGCCAGCAGGGCCGCTCCACAGGGGGCGAACACTGAAGCTTTCTTT
CASRAAPQGANTEAFF
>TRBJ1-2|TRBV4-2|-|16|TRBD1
TGTGCCAGCAGCCAGGGTACGGACAGGGGCAACTATGGCTACACCTTC
CASSQGTDRGNYGYTF
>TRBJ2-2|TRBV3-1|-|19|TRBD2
TGTGCCAGCAGCCAAGATCAACTAGCGGGAGGACTCAACACCGGGGAGCTGTTTTTT
CASSQDQLAGGLNTGELFF
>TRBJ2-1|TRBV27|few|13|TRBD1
TGTGCCAGCAGTTATGGGACAGGGAATGAGCAGTTCTTC
CASSYGTGNEQFF
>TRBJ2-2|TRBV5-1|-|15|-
TGCGCCAGCAGCTTGCTGGGAGCGAACACCGGGGAGCTGTTTTTT
CASSLLGANTGELFF
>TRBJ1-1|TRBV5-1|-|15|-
TGCGCCAGCAGCCCGGGGGAGGGGTCAGACACTGAAGCTTTCTTT
CASSPGEGSDTEAFF
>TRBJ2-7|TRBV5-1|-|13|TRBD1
TGCGCCAGCGGGGACAGGCCAGGGGACGCGCAGTACTTC
CASGDRPGDAQYF
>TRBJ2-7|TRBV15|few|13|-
TGTGCCACCAGCACCGACGTTGGCGGCGAGCAGTACTTC
CATSTDVGGEQYF
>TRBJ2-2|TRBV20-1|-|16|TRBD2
TGCAGTGCTAGGGCCCCAGGGCTAGCGGGAGGAGGGGAGCTGTTTTTT
CSARAPGLAGGGELFF